This TCR beta chain was sequenced for a study of blood T cell repertoires in COVID-19. Overall study context: Specimens from acute and convalescent COVID-19 originated in the United States, Italy and Spain.

Germline V CDR1 and CDR2: SGHRS, YFSETQ. This CDR3 has 15 amino acids. The ends were cut back, 0 bases at V and 2 bases at J, with 9 bases in the middle. In the authors' methods: It was from reference gene primer amplification that nucleated cell counts were estimated. Assay: immunoSEQ multiplex PCR; the TCRdb copy retains only in-frame clones and omits some. From that table come the V and J calls and clone size; the DNA was used to work out D and trimming. Of approximately 230,000 clones in the sample, 88% were seen once. The rearrangement joins TRBV5-1 to TRBJ1-3; a weak D match, TRBD1 (6 bases). The receptor was isolated from a man older than 75 with acute or convalescent COVID-19. Material for sequencing was peripheral blood. The CDR3 loop is CASSLDRAAGNTIYF. Here the CDR3 DNA reads TGCGCCAGCAGCTTGGACAGGGCTGCTGGAAACACCATATATTTT.